This T cell receptor beta chain was retrieved from a study of blood T cell repertoires in COVID-19. About the study: From the United States, Italy and Spain came samples of acute and convalescent COVID-19. The cDNA or gDNA used as material had been derived from T cells, B-cell-depleted T cells, or PBMCs.

Germline V CDR1 and CDR2: MNHEY, SMNVEV (reference sequence). The CDR3 has 16 residues. V was shortened by 5 bases and J by 4 bases, with 17 bases between the two germline ends. Under the authors' procedure: Scientists estimated how many nucleated cells there were by amplifying reference gene primers. Assay used: immunoSEQ multiplex PCR; TCRdb lists only in-frame clones, some missing. That table furnishes V, J and clone size, whereas the DNA furnished D and trimming. The sample holds about 140,000 clones, 84% seen once. Sequencing was carried out using peripheral blood. The rearrangement links TRBV27 to TRBJ2-2; TRBD2 might be the D (6 bases). The receptor comes from a human donor in a cohort sampled during active COVID-19. CDR3 nucleotide sequence: TGTGCCAGCAGTCACCGGGACTTTAGAGCCACCGGGGAGCTGTTTTTT. Protein: CASSHRDFRATGELFF.